Listed here are 19 T cell receptor beta chains from one sample, sequenced in a study of blood T cells in healthy people across ages. A second about 7 to 12 cycle PCR used barcoded and J-beta primers. TCRdb re-called the 5' RACE reads through MiXCR, storing one row per CDR3 protein. Of 750,000 to 1,000,000 distinct CDR3 sequences listed, approximately 32% are singletons. The same sample was also studied in work on T cells of mothers and their children.

What was sequenced was blood. The receptors here all came from a woman in her 40s in good health.

As for this clonotype: This could be a read error, since a much larger clone is one nucleotide away. The CDR3 here is CASNLADPQVTGELFF. In DNA form, the CDR3 reads TGCGCCAGCAACTTGGCCGACCCACAGGTGACCGGGGAGCTGTTTTTT. The rearrangement uses TRBV5-1 and TRBJ2-2; D is possibly TRBD1 (5 bases). The CDR3 is 16 residues long. The germline V gene has CDR1 SGHRS and CDR2 YFSETQ.

The J gene is TRBJ1-1, the V gene TRBV28; unclear D gene. Between the trimmed V and J ends, which lost 3 bases and 0 bases, there was a span of 11 bases. The CDR3 is made up of 15 amino acids. Germline CDR1 MDHEN, CDR2 SYDVKM. The CDR3 loop reads CASSFPLVMNTEAFF. In DNA form, the CDR3 reads TGTGCCAGCAGTTTTCCACTGGTCATGAACACTGAAGCTTTCTTT.

This rearrangement joins TRBV7-9 to TRBJ1-2; D is uncertain. The V gene's germline CDR1 is SEHNR and CDR2 FQNEAQ (reference sequence). The CDR3 contains 14 residues. The ends were cut back, 1 base at V and 8 bases at J, with 14 bases in the middle. CDR3 DNA sequence: TGTGCCAGCAGCTTAGATCGGTGGTCAGAAGGCTACACCTTC. This codes for CASSLDRWSEGYTF.

V usage is TRBV2 and J usage is TRBJ1-5; 8 nucleotides align to TRBD1. This CDR3 spans 18 amino acids. J was trimmed by 6 bases and V by 0 bases; bases with no gene match: 13. Germline-derived CDR1 and CDR2 are SNHLY and FYNNEI. CDR3 DNA sequence: TGTGCCAGCAGTGAAGCGGTCTGGGGGCAGGGGGCAGGTCAGCCCCAGCATTTT. It is translated as CASSEAVWGQGAGQPQHF.

Regarding this clonotype: One end of the junction does not line up with germline, which may come from a read error. The rearrangement uses TRBV7-9 and TRBJ1-2, with D hard to call. This CDR3 has 16 amino acids. CDR1 is SEHNR, CDR2 FQNEAQ, per germline (reference sequence). This chain's CDR3 is CASSGSPSRTQRVSTF. The CDR3, as DNA: TGTGCCAGCAGCGGCAGTCCCAGCCGCACCCAGAGGGTCAGCACTTTC. The complete variable domain, with remaining parts taken from reference TRBV7-9 and TRBJ1-2, reads DTGVSQNPRHKITKRGQNVTFRCDPISEHNRLYWYRQTLGQGPEFLTYFQNEAQLEKSRLLSDRFSAERPKGSFSTLEIQRTEQGDSAMYLCASSGSPSRTQRVSTFGSGTRLTVV.

As for this clonotype: One end of the junction fails to match germline, which may point to a read error. This chain joins TRBV7-2 and TRBJ2-1; 14 nucleotides align to TRBD2. The length of the CDR3 is 18 residues. Per the germline V gene, CDR1 is SGHTA and CDR2 is FQGNSA. Written as DNA, the CDR3 is TGTGCCAGCAGAACGGGACTAGCGGGGGTGCTCTCCTACAATGAACAGTTCTTC. Its protein product is CASRTGLAGVLSYNEQFF.

In this sample, this clonotype turned up a few times. The chain combines TRBV20-1 with TRBJ2-7, with D possibly being TRBD1 (6 bases). The CDR3 runs 14 residues. The V end lost 8 bases, the J end lost 2 bases, and 19 bases lay between the germline ends. CDR1 DFQATT and CDR2 SNEGSKA come from the germline V gene (reference sequence). CDR3 coding DNA: TGCAGTACCCTCTCCCAGGGACAAGCCTACGAGCAGTACTTC. The encoded protein is CSTLSQGQAYEQYF.

The rearrangement links TRBV15 to TRBJ1-3; D is perhaps TRBD1 (6 bases). The V and J ends lost 1 base and 3 bases respectively, with 10 bases between them. The CDR3 loop spans 15 amino acids. CDR1 LNHNV and CDR2 YYDKDF come from the germline V gene (reference sequence). CDR3 residues: CATSRGGADGNTIYF. CDR3 nucleotide sequence: TGTGCCACCAGCAGAGGGGGGGCTGATGGAAACACCATATATTTT.

This clonotype was seen at least ten times. The chain has TRBV25-1 and TRBJ2-3; the D gene could be TRBD1 or TRBD2 (5 bases each). V was clipped by 3 bases and J by 6 bases, with 10 bases between them. From germline, CDR1 is MGHDK and CDR2 SYGVNS. This CDR3 contains 13 residues. CDR3 coding DNA: TGTGCCAGCAGTGATTCGGGACGCGATACGCAGTATTTT. It encodes CASSDSGRDTQYF.

This clonotype was found a few times. The J gene is TRBJ2-5, the V gene TRBV2, with 12 bases aligning to TRBD2. The V gene's germline CDR1 is SNHLY and CDR2 FYNNEI. V was pared by 6 bases and J by 7 bases, with 6 bases of the junction left unmatched. The CDR3 is 14 amino acids. Here the CDR3 reads CASRPSGGGWTQYF. CDR3 DNA sequence: TGTGCCAGCAGACCTAGCGGGGGGGGGTGGACCCAGTACTTC.

This clonotype has only a few counts. V and J are TRBV7-6 and TRBJ1-1, with 10 nucleotides matching TRBD1. This CDR3 region has 16 residues. From germline, CDR1 is SGHVS and CDR2 FNYEAQ. Unmatched junction bases numbered 10, after V lost 4 bases and J lost 5 bases. The CDR3 bases are TGTGCCAGCAGCTCCTACGGGACAGGGGAAGGAACTGAAGCTTTCTTT. Amino acids: CASSSYGTGEGTEAFF.

In the case of this clonotype: It is likely a read error: a sequence one base away is far more abundant. The chain carries TRBV7-9 and TRBJ1-6; D ambiguous. V dropped 1 base and J dropped 9 bases, with 7 bases sitting between them. Germline CDR1 is SEHNR and CDR2 is FQNEAQ (reference sequence). The CDR3 consists of 13 residues. The CDR3, as DNA: TGTGCCAGCAGCTTAGAGGGAAGTTCACCCCTCCACTTT. Amino acid sequence: CASSLEGSSPLHF.

This clonotype has just a few counts. The chain has TRBV12-5 and TRBJ2-3; unclear D gene. V lost 1 base to trimming and J lost 2 bases, with 7 bases between them. Germline CDR1 reads LGHNT; CDR2 reads FRNRAP. This CDR3 spans 14 amino acids. CDR3 residues: CASGLGHSTDTQYF. The CDR3, as DNA: TGTGCTAGTGGTTTGGGACATTCCACAGATACGCAGTATTTT.

In its sample, this clonotype was seen a few times. The chain employs TRBV28 and TRBJ1-6; 9 nucleotides line up with TRBD1. Trimming took 4 bases from V and 10 from J; bases not matched to a gene: 5. Germline V lookup: CDR1 MDHEN, CDR2 SYDVKM. The CDR3 has 14 amino acids. In nucleotides, the CDR3 is TGTGCCAGCAGTTCGGGACAGGGAGTCTCACCCCTCCACTTT. Its protein is CASSSGQGVSPLHF.

The V call is TRBV4-1, the J call TRBJ2-1, with 7 positions matching TRBD1. Germline trimming cut 2 bases from V and 8 bases from J; bases unmatched to any gene: 15. CDR1 MGHRA and CDR2 YSYEKL come from the germline V gene. This CDR3 is 17 amino acids long. The CDR3 loop reads CASSQNQGVIGLDEQFF. For the CDR3, the DNA is TGCGCCAGCAGCCAAAATCAGGGGGTCATCGGGTTGGATGAGCAGTTCTTC.

This clonotype was recorded many times. The chain joins TRBV28 to TRBJ1-2; 8 bases match TRBD1. Germline loops: CDR1 MDHEN, CDR2 SYDVKM. The CDR3 runs 16 residues. With 6 bases clipped from V and 3 bases from J, the junction kept 12 bases outside the gene matches. The CDR3 protein is CASRSYQGASYYGYTF. The CDR3 bases are TGTGCCAGCAGATCTTACCAGGGGGCTTCGTACTATGGCTACACCTTC.

About this clonotype itself: Sequence at one end of the junction differs from germline and may be a read error. The chain has TRBV29-1 and TRBJ1-5; TRBD1 might be the D (6 bases). This CDR3 contains 13 residues. CDR1 SQVTM and CDR2 ANQGSEA come from the germline V gene. The DNA of the CDR3 is TGCAGTGTCCGGGACAACTACAATCGGCCCCAGCATTTT. Protein sequence: CSVRDNYNRPQHF.

This clonotype was seen ten or more times. This chain uses TRBV12-3 or TRBV12-4 with TRBJ1-6; 7 bases agree with TRBD1. V lost 5 bases, J lost 7 bases, and 8 bases stayed unmatched. CDR3 length: 15 amino acids. As DNA, the CDR3 is TGTGCCAGCAGTCCGTCGGACAGGAGCAATTCACCCCTCCACTTT. Residues: CASSPSDRSNSPLHF.

This clonotype was found many times. This chain uses TRBV5-1 with TRBJ1-2; no definite D call. In germline, CDR1 is SGHRS, CDR2 YFSETQ. The CDR3 length is 14 residues. V lost 0 bases and J lost 1, with 7 bases in between. This CDR3 reads CASSLGHHNYGYTF. CDR3 nucleotides: TGCGCCAGCAGCTTGGGACATCATAACTATGGCTACACCTTC.